One and the same sample provided the 24 T cell receptor beta chains below, sequenced in a study of shared clonotypes between healthy human individuals. The data were produced by immunoSEQ multiplex PCR, yet TCRdb's version contains in-frame clones alone and is incomplete. Of 2 million to 2.5 million clones in the sample, approximately 90% were seen once. Specimen: naive CD4+ T cells from PBMCs. Noted subset: CD45RA+ positively selected. All receptors derive from a man in his late teens or twenties in good health. Some clones in this sample may be carry-over from other donors' samples.

This chain connects TRBV30 to TRBJ2-4; D not certain. The CDR3 runs to 14 residues. V was cut by 3 bases and J by 0 bases, with 9 bases left in between. The germline gives CDR1 GTSNPN, CDR2 SVGIG (reference sequence). The CDR3: CAWRATLAKNIQYF. The CDR3 nucleotides read TGTGCCTGGAGGGCTACCTTAGCCAAAAACATTCAGTACTTC.

The gene calls are TRBV6-5 and TRBJ2-7, with 11 nucleotides matching TRBD2. Germline V gene lookup returns CDR1 MNHEY and CDR2 SVGAGI. The CDR3 length is 14 residues. V trimming: 4 bases; J trimming: 7 bases; junction bases outside the gene matches: 6. The CDR3, as DNA: TGTGCCAGCAGTTTATATAGCGGGAGGGTGGAGCAGTACTTC. The encoded protein is CASSLYSGRVEQYF.

The chain uses TRBV27 and TRBJ2-6, with 8 nucleotides matching TRBD1. After removal of 3 bases from V and 4 bases from J, the junction contained 8 bases not matched to a gene. This CDR3 contains 17 residues. Per the germline V gene, CDR1 is MNHEY and CDR2 is SMNVEV (reference sequence). The CDR3 coding sequence is TGTGCCAGCAGTTTTGGGCAGGGGGCGCCCGGGGCCAACGTCCTGACTTTC. Translation: CASSFGQGAPGANVLTF. The whole variable domain, filled in from reference TRBV27 and TRBJ2-6, reads EAQVTQNPRYLITVTGKKLTVTCSQNMNHEYMSWYRQDPGLGLRQIYYSMNVEVTDKGDVPEGYKVSRKEKRNFPLILESPSPNQTSLYFCASSFGQGAPGANVLTFGAGSRLTVL.

The V gene is TRBV30, the J gene TRBJ1-1, with D possibly being TRBD1 (6 bases). V was cut by 2 bases and J by 4 bases, with 11 bases left in between. The CDR3 contains 13 residues. The V gene's germline CDR1 is GTSNPN and CDR2 SVGIG (reference sequence). As DNA, the CDR3 is TGTGCCTGGAGTTCAACAGGGAGCACTGAAGCTTTCTTT. It encodes CAWSSTGSTEAFF.

The chain employs TRBV5-4 and TRBJ1-2; no clear D gene. The CDR3 has 13 amino acids. CDR1 SGHNT and CDR2 YYREEE come from the germline V gene (reference sequence). The ends were cut back, 4 bases at V and 4 bases at J, with 11 bases in the middle. CDR3 nucleotides: TGTGCCAGCAGCACGACAACCTCCTATGGCTACACCTTC. This gives the protein CASSTTTSYGYTF.

CDR3 coding DNA: TGCGCCAGCAGCTTGACCGGGTCTAAAGAGACCCAGTACTTC. Its translation: CASSLTGSKETQYF. J is TRBJ2-5 and V is TRBV5-1; unclear D gene. V lost 1 base to trimming and J lost 3 bases, with 10 bases between them. CDR3 length: 14 residues. Germline V gene sequence: CDR1 SGHRS, CDR2 YFSETQ. The variable domain in full, completed from reference TRBV5-1 and TRBJ2-5, reads KAGVTQTPRYLIKTRGQQVTLSCSPISGHRSVSWYQQTPGQGLQFLFEYFSETQRNKGNFPGRFSGRQFSNSRSEMNVSTLELGDSALYLCASSLTGSKETQYFGPGTRLLVL.

The chain combines TRBV7-9 with TRBJ2-3; the D is unclear. V was pared by 8 bases and J by 5 bases, with 14 bases between. This CDR3 contains 13 residues. CDR1 is SEHNR, CDR2 FQNEAQ, per germline (reference sequence). CDR3 in amino acids: CASRVSSGDTQYF. The CDR3 region has the DNA TGTGCCAGCCGGGTTTCGTCGGGAGATACGCAGTATTTT. Looking up the rest from reference TRBV7-9 and TRBJ2-3 gives the full variable domain: DTGVSQNPRHKITKRGQNVTFRCDPISEHNRLYWYRQTLGQGPEFLTYFQNEAQLEKSRLLSDRFSAERPKGSFSTLEIQRTEQGDSAMYLCASRVSSGDTQYFGPGTRLTVL.

The J gene is TRBJ2-7, the V gene TRBV29-1; tentative D call: TRBD2 (5 bases). This CDR3 region has 14 residues. The V gene lost 4 bases and the J gene lost 1 base, with 14 bases spanning the gap. From germline, CDR1 is SQVTM and CDR2 ANQGSEA. CDR3 DNA: TGCAGCGTTGTTCGGCGGGCTCCTTCCTACGAGCAGTACTTC. Residues: CSVVRRAPSYEQYF.

Notes on this clone: Compared with germline, one end of the junction differs, possibly owing to a read error. V usage is TRBV2 and J usage is TRBJ2-7; 7 bases are a match to TRBD2. The CDR3 sequence is 11 residues long. Germline assignment: CDR1 SNHLY and CDR2 FYNNEI. CDR3 in amino acids: CASSVVGGSAF. In DNA, the CDR3 is TGTGCCAGCAGTGTGGTGGGGGGGTCGGCCTTC.

This clone was counted once. The chain joins TRBV5-4 to TRBJ1-2, with unresolved D. Germline V lookup: CDR1 SGHNT, CDR2 YYREEE (reference sequence). V was trimmed by 2 bases and J by 1 base, leaving 9 bases between them. The CDR3 has 14 residues. CDR3 in DNA: TGTGCCAGCAGCTTCGCCCAAGATAACTATGGCTACACCTTC. This translates into CASSFAQDNYGYTF.

The genes are TRBV28 and TRBJ2-7; a weak D match, TRBD1 (6 bases). The CDR3 consists of 15 residues. V gave up 7 bases and J gave up 5 bases, with 21 bases separating them. Germline V gene lookup returns CDR1 MDHEN and CDR2 SYDVKM. The CDR3 region has the DNA TGTGCCAGCACGAGTTCGCGGGCAGGGGAGCACGAGCAGTACTTC. It translates to CASTSSRAGEHEQYF.

This clone appeared once. This chain uses TRBV6-1 with TRBJ2-3; 15 bases match TRBD2. The CDR3 length is 16 residues. Germline V gene sequence: CDR1 MNHNS, CDR2 SASEGT. V lost 4 bases to trimming and J lost 6 bases; unmatched junction nucleotides: 5. For the CDR3, the DNA is TGTGCCAGCAGTGGGACTAGCGGGAGGGCCTTGGATACGCAGTATTTT. It specifies CASSGTSGRALDTQYF.

V gene TRBV2 combines with J gene TRBJ2-5, with D possibly matching TRBD2 (6 bases). The V gene's germline CDR1 is SNHLY and CDR2 FYNNEI. V dropped 5 bases and J dropped 7 bases, with 14 bases sitting between them. This CDR3 is 13 amino acids long. The CDR3 region is CASSLGLTGTQYF. In nucleotides, the CDR3 is TGTGCCAGCAGTTTGGGACTCACCGGGACCCAGTACTTC.

This chain's CDR3 is CASSETRTLYNEQFF. The DNA for the CDR3 is TGTGCCAGCAGTGAGACAAGGACGCTTTACAATGAGCAGTTCTTC. The chain couples TRBV6-1 to TRBJ2-1; D unresolved. Germline lookup yields CDR1 MNHNS and CDR2 SASEGT. Trimming took off 3 bases at V and 4 bases at J, with 13 bases between the two ends. The CDR3 is 15 residues long.

V and J are TRBV7-2 and TRBJ1-3; no reliable D call. Germline V gene lookup returns CDR1 SGHTA and CDR2 FQGNSA. V was trimmed by 5 bases and J by 4 bases, leaving 18 bases between them. This CDR3 comprises 16 residues. The CDR3 nucleotides read TGTGCCAGCAGCCCCTTTGGAGCAGACCCCGGAAACACCATATATTTT. It translates to CASSPFGADPGNTIYF.

The chain links TRBV18 to TRBJ1-1; possibly TRBD1 for D (5 bases). V was shortened by 0 bases and J by 5 bases, with 16 bases between the two germline ends. The CDR3 covers 16 residues. Germline V lookup: CDR1 KGHSH, CDR2 LQKENI. This CDR3 reads CASSPPVSRVATEAFF. As DNA, the CDR3 is TGTGCCAGCTCACCACCCGTGAGCAGGGTGGCTACTGAAGCTTTCTTT.

This chain links TRBV5-1 with TRBJ1-1, with TRBD1 as a possible D gene (5 bases). There are 13 residues in the CDR3. The V gene's germline CDR1 is SGHRS and CDR2 YFSETQ. V was pared by 2 bases and J by 6 bases, with 11 bases between. The DNA of the CDR3 is TGCGCCAGCAGCTTAGGGACTGCCGCTGAAGCTTTCTTT. Amino acids: CASSLGTAAEAFF.

The genes are TRBV28 and TRBJ2-1, with a possible D match to TRBD2 (5 bases). Trimming left V 8 bases short and J 1 base short, with 15 bases between. CDR1 and CDR2 from the germline V gene are MDHEN and SYDVKM. The CDR3 spans 15 residues. The CDR3 nucleotides are TGTGCCAGCCTCTCCCGGGGAGCATCCTACAATGAGCAGTTCTTC. Protein: CASLSRGASYNEQFF.

The chain recombines TRBV9 with TRBJ2-5; D not resolved. CDR1 is SGDLS, CDR2 YYNGEE, per germline. Trimming removed 2 bases at V and 5 bases at J, with 10 bases between. There are 13 residues in the CDR3. CDR3 bases: TGTGCCAGCAGCGTTTTAGCTTCTGAGACCCAGTACTTC. It translates to CASSVLASETQYF.

The J gene is TRBJ1-1, the V gene TRBV4-1; D call uncertain. Germline-derived CDR1 and CDR2 are MGHRA and YSYEKL. The CDR3 extends over 13 amino acids. Trimming removed 8 bases from V and 7 bases from J, with 17 bases in between. The CDR3 sequence: CASSRASSGEAFF. The CDR3 nucleotides are TGCGCCAGCTCACGGGCTTCCAGCGGTGAAGCTTTCTTT.

This sequence joins TRBV11-3 and TRBJ2-5; D perhaps matches TRBD2 (6 bases). V lost 5 bases and J 5 bases, leaving 18 bases between the germline ends. The CDR3 consists of 15 residues. Germline V CDR1 and CDR2: SGHNT, YENEEA. The CDR3: CASSRRGPGTETQYF. CDR3 DNA sequence: TGTGCCAGCAGCCGGAGGGGTCCAGGGACGGAGACCCAGTACTTC. Filled out from reference TRBV11-3 and TRBJ2-5, the complete variable domain reads EAGVVQSPRYKIIEKKQPVAFWCNPISGHNTLYWYLQNLGQGPELLIRYENEEAVDDSQLPKDRFSAERLKGVDSTLKIQPAELGDSAVYLCASSRRGPGTETQYFGPGTRLLVL.

This rearrangement joins TRBV19 to TRBJ2-7; D could derive from TRBD1 or TRBD2 (5 bases each). CDR3 length: 16 amino acids. From germline, CDR1 is LNHDA and CDR2 SQIVND (reference sequence). Trimming removed 4 bases from V and 5 bases from J, with 21 bases in between. The CDR3 DNA reads TGTGCCAGTAGTAAGGGACCTGGTTCGGCAAACGACGAGCAGTACTTC. Encoded protein: CASSKGPGSANDEQYF.

This CDR3 is CAWEKTASGANVLTF. The CDR3, as DNA: TGTGCCTGGGAGAAAACAGCCTCAGGGGCCAACGTCCTGACTTTC. The chain is built from TRBV30 and TRBJ2-6, with D unresolved. Looked up from germline, CDR1 is GTSNPN and CDR2 is SVGIG (reference sequence). Trimming left V 5 bases short and J 4 bases short, with 15 bases between. This CDR3 spans 15 amino acids.

This chain links TRBV5-1 with TRBJ1-4, with D possibly matching TRBD1 (5 bases). The ends were cut back, 1 base at V and 7 bases at J, with 14 bases in the middle. The CDR3 consists of 15 residues. Germline values: CDR1 SGHRS, CDR2 YFSETQ. CDR3 amino acids: CASSLYSGGGEKLFF. DNA of the CDR3: TGCGCCAGCAGCTTGTACAGCGGGGGTGGTGAAAAACTGTTTTTT.